What follows are 20 T cell receptor beta chains derived from one specimen sequenced in a study of vaccination effects on CD4 cells after COVID-19 (dated by TCRdb to 2022 to 2024). The library came from the immunoSEQ multiplex PCR assay. In TCRdb, the immuneACCESS table is reduced to in-frame sequences with V and J assigned. These tables do not hold every clone; where another copy was compared, an unresolved V gene accounts for under half, and the others remain unexplained. The sample has tens of thousands of clones on record, approximately 75% of them singletons. In total, the top ten clones hold approximately 6% of the sample. The ViraFEST assay stimulated PBMC with viral peptide pools and then used TCR sequencing to identify antigen-specific CD4+ T cell clonotypes by expansion. After less than eleven days of culture, CD4+ T cells were isolated with the EasySep CD4+ T cell isolation kit. Negative nucleocapsid antibody results before and after vaccination confirmed that the healthy vaccine recipients had no prior SARS-CoV-2 infection.

These receptors have no identified antigens. The sequencing here drew on CD4+ T cells from PBMCs cultured with HCoV-OC43 spike peptides, taken before COVID-19 vaccination. In the paper's terms, the cell subset or site label means: HCoV-OC43 spike overlapping peptide pool stimulation. All receptors come from a human donor who received a COVID-19 vaccine.

The chain joins TRBV28 to TRBJ2-7; D unresolved. The germline V and J ends were trimmed by 0 bases and 4 bases, with 10 bases remaining between them. CDR1 is MDHEN and CDR2 is SYDVKM in the germline V gene. This CDR3 contains 14 residues. The CDR3 region is CASSLWGNSYEQYV. CDR3 DNA: TGTGCCAGCAGTTTATGGGGCAATAGTTACGAGCAGTACGTC.

The V gene is TRBV10-1, the J gene TRBJ2-7; the D gene is possibly TRBD1 (6 bases). The ends were cut back, 8 bases at V and 3 bases at J, with 8 bases in the middle. Germline-derived CDR1 and CDR2 are WNHNN and SYGVQD (reference sequence). The CDR3 contains 11 residues. The CDR3 here is CASGDNYEQYV. As DNA, the CDR3 is TGCGCCAGCGGGGACAACTACGAGCAGTACGTC.

This rearrangement joins TRBV12-5 to TRBJ2-5, with a possible D match to TRBD2 (5 bases). CDR3 length equals 12 residues. Trimming pared 5 bases from V and 1 base from J, leaving 5 bases between. The germline V gene encodes CDR1 LGHNT and CDR2 FRNRAP. This CDR3 is CASGRGQETQYF. CDR3 DNA sequence: TGTGCTAGTGGTCGGGGCCAAGAGACCCAGTACTTC. The whole variable domain, filled in from reference TRBV12-5 and TRBJ2-5, reads DARVTQTPRHKVTEMGQEVTMRCQPILGHNTVFWYRQTMMQGLELLAYFRNRAPLDDSGMPKDRFSAEMPDATLATLKIQPSEPRDSAVYFCASGRGQETQYFGPGTRLLVL.

The V call is TRBV5-6, the J call TRBJ2-7; TRBD1 agrees at 10 bases. There are 14 residues in the CDR3. V trimming: 3 bases; J trimming: 6 bases; junction bases outside the gene matches: 6. CDR1 SGHDT and CDR2 YYEEEE come from the germline V gene. The CDR3 reads CASSSGQGLGEQYV. The CDR3, as DNA: TGTGCCAGCAGCTCGGGACAGGGGCTTGGCGAGCAGTACGTC.

The chain uses TRBV6-6 and TRBJ1-4, with 8 positions matching TRBD1. The germline V gene has CDR1 MNHNY and CDR2 SVGAGI (reference sequence). This CDR3 is built from 14 residues. V shed 4 bases, J shed 6 bases, and the junction held 4 bases outside the gene matches. The CDR3 coding sequence is TGTGCCAGCAGTTCCGACAGGGGCTATGAAAAACTGTTTTTT. Its protein is CASSSDRGYEKLFF.

V is TRBV6-1 and J is TRBJ1-1, with unresolved D. V was clipped by 5 bases and J by 1 base, with 2 bases between them. The CDR3 runs to 11 residues. Germline CDR1 MNHNS, CDR2 SASEGT. The CDR3 bases are TGTGCCAGCAGTTCGAACACTGAAGCTTTCTTT. Translating gives CASSSNTEAFF.

This clone was recorded a few times. This chain connects TRBV7-8 to TRBJ1-2, with a weak D call TRBD1 (6 bases). CDR3 length: 15 residues. Trimming removed 5 bases from V and 1 base from J, with 14 bases in between. Germline assignment: CDR1 SGHVS and CDR2 FQNEAQ. The CDR3 region is CASSVQGDNNYGYTF. CDR3 bases: TGTGCCAGCAGCGTCCAAGGGGACAATAACTATGGCTACACCTTC.

The genes are TRBV10-2 and TRBJ2-7; the D gene could be TRBD1 or TRBD2 (6 bases each). The CDR3 contains 15 residues. Germline-derived CDR1 and CDR2 are WSHSY and SAAADI. The V end was cut by 5 bases, the J end by 4 bases, with 18 bases between. In DNA, the CDR3 is TGCGCCAGCAGTCAAGGGGTAAGGGGGAGGTACGAGCAGTACGTC. As protein: CASSQGVRGRYEQYV.

The rearrangement links TRBV9 to TRBJ2-1; 7 bases match TRBD2. This CDR3 comprises 17 residues. Germline values: CDR1 SGDLS, CDR2 YYNGEE. The junction had 7 bases not matched to a gene; V was cut back by 0 bases and J by 1 base. CDR3 sequence: CASSVVHERGSYNEQFF. Here the CDR3 DNA reads TGTGCCAGCAGCGTAGTTCATGAGCGGGGATCCTACAATGAGCAGTTCTTC.

CDR3 loop: CASILGQALQETQYF. The DNA of the CDR3 is TGCGCCAGCATCCTCGGACAGGCCCTCCAAGAGACCCAGTACTTC. V is TRBV10-1 and J is TRBJ2-5, with 7 nucleotides matching TRBD1. V shed 7 bases and J 1 base; nucleotides not matched to a gene: 9. The CDR3 contains 15 residues. Germline CDR1 WNHNN, CDR2 SYGVQD (reference sequence).

The V call is TRBV18, the J call TRBJ1-1; maybe TRBD1 (5 bases). CDR3 length: 13 amino acids. Deletions cut 3 bases from V and 1 base from J, with 6 bases between. The germline V gene encodes CDR1 KGHSH and CDR2 LQKENI. In nucleotides, the CDR3 is TGTGCCAGCTCACCCGGGACGAACACTGAAGCTTTCTTT. Its translation is CASSPGTNTEAFF.

V usage is TRBV9 and J usage is TRBJ2-6, with 7 bases lining up with TRBD1. The CDR3 runs to 17 residues. Germline CDR1 reads SGDLS; CDR2 reads YYNGEE. The J segment lost 4 bases and the V segment lost 2 bases, leaving 9 bases of the junction unmatched. This CDR3 is CASSVYATGTGANVLTF. The CDR3 DNA reads TGTGCCAGCAGCGTTTATGCGACAGGGACCGGGGCCAACGTCCTGACTTTC.

This clone has more than one count but fewer than ten. One junction end does not reproduce the germline sequence, and a read error may be involved. The chain employs TRBV7-3 and TRBJ1-1; D gene unclear. CDR3 length: 13 amino acids. Germline V CDR1 and CDR2: SGHTA, FQGTGA. The chain's CDR3 is CASSLTENTEAFF. In DNA, the CDR3 is TGTGCCAGCAGCCTAACAGAGAACACTGAAGCTTTCTTT.

The chain recombines TRBV18 with TRBJ1-1, with a possible D match to TRBD1 (5 bases). The CDR3 is made up of 15 amino acids. V was clipped by 4 bases and J by 1 base, with 13 bases between them. Per germline, CDR1 KGHSH and CDR2 LQKENI. As DNA, the CDR3 is TGTGCCAGCTCACGGGCCGGACACGAGAACACTGAAGCTTTCTTT. It codes for CASSRAGHENTEAFF.

This chain uses TRBV6-1 with TRBJ1-2; D perhaps matches TRBD1 (6 bases). Germline V lookup: CDR1 MNHNS, CDR2 SASEGT. The CDR3 totals 13 residues. V was trimmed by 6 bases and J by 7 bases, leaving 15 bases between them. CDR3 amino acids: CASRGRGGGGYTF. CDR3 bases: TGTGCCAGCAGAGGGAGGGGAGGGGGTGGCTACACCTTC.

V is TRBV30 and J is TRBJ2-6; D not resolved. The CDR3 runs to 15 residues. CDR1 is GTSNPN, CDR2 SVGIG, per germline (reference sequence). V lost 1 base to trimming and J lost 1 base, with 8 bases between them. CDR3 loop: CAWSGKDSGANVLTF. The CDR3 DNA reads TGTGCCTGGAGTGGGAAGGATTCTGGGGCCAACGTCCTGACTTTC.

The chain joins TRBV6-1 to TRBJ2-5, with 12 bases aligning to TRBD2. Germline loops: CDR1 MNHNS, CDR2 SASEGT. The CDR3 has 16 residues. With V trimmed by 2 bases and J by 2 bases, 3 bases remained unmatched. The CDR3 bases are TGTGCCAGCAGTGAAAACCTAGCGGGGGGGCAAGAGACCCAGTACTTC. This translates into CASSENLAGGQETQYF.

The chain employs TRBV6-5 and TRBJ2-7; 7 positions match TRBD1. This CDR3 is 13 amino acids long. Trimming cost V 6 bases and J 0 bases; bases outside gene matches: 2. Looked up from germline, CDR1 is MNHEY and CDR2 is SVGAGI. The chain's CDR3 is CASRGQASYEQYV. The CDR3 DNA reads as TGTGCCAGCAGAGGACAGGCCTCCTACGAGCAGTACGTC.

The V and J genes are TRBV2 and TRBJ2-4; D not resolved. V was clipped by 3 bases and J by 13 bases, with 10 bases between them. There are 11 residues in the CDR3. Germline lookup yields CDR1 SNHLY and CDR2 FYNNEI. The CDR3 reads CASSEYGAQYF. The CDR3 coding sequence is TGTGCCAGCAGTGAGTACGGTGCGCAGTACTTC.

The table lists this clone with a few counts. V is TRBV10-3 and J is TRBJ2-7, with D tentatively TRBD1 or TRBD2 (7 bases each). Germline CDR1 is ENHRY and CDR2 is SYGVKD. V was clipped by 10 bases and J by 2 bases, with 27 bases between them. This CDR3 contains 17 residues. CDR3: CATRPGEGAALTYEQYV. In DNA form, the CDR3 reads TGTGCCACTCGACCTGGGGAGGGGGCGGCCCTAACCTACGAGCAGTACGTC.